These 3 T cell receptor beta chains came from one sample sequenced in a study of T cells in Graves' hyperthyroidism and ophthalmopathy. TCR beta CDR3 region amplification was performed from RNA transcripts. The TCR CDR3 first-round RT-PCR relied on the HTBI primer set. TCRdb ran MiXCR on the multiplex PCR reads and lists one entry per CDR3 protein. The sample lists roughly 280,000 distinct CDR3 sequences, roughly 20% seen once, with roughly 60% in the top ten. The sample consisted of blood. The receptors were gathered from a man younger than 40 with Graves' ophthalmopathy.

This clonotype has ten or more counts. V is TRBV15 and J is TRBJ1-2; D is possibly TRBD1 (5 bases). The CDR3 covers 15 residues. Germline V CDR1 and CDR2: LNHNV, YYDKDF (reference sequence). Trimming took 7 bases from V and 2 from J, leaving 17 bases between them. The CDR3 bases are TGTGCCACCACTGTGGGGACCTCCTTAAACTATGGCTACACCTTC. Protein: CATTVGTSLNYGYTF.

In its sample, this clonotype was seen a few times. This rearrangement joins TRBV19 to TRBJ2-2; perhaps TRBD2 as D (5 bases). Looked up from germline, CDR1 is LNHDA and CDR2 is SQIVND (reference sequence). V was shortened by 3 bases and J by 8 bases, with 7 bases between the two germline ends. CDR3 length: 12 amino acids. For the CDR3, the DNA is TGTGCCAGTAGTATGGGGAGAGGGGAGCTGTTTTTT. Protein product: CASSMGRGELFF.

This clonotype appeared a few times. The chain couples TRBV5-1 to TRBJ1-2; D ambiguous. The V and J ends lost 4 bases and 6 bases respectively, with 13 bases between them. The germline V gene has CDR1 SGHRS and CDR2 YFSETQ. CDR3 length: 13 residues. The CDR3 here is CASSIGPTNGYTF. In DNA, the CDR3 is TGCGCCAGCAGCATAGGACCTACTAATGGCTACACCTTC.